These 29 T cell receptor beta chains came from one sample sequenced in a study of molecular identifiers for immune sequencing clone quantification. Via MiXCR, TCRdb re-called the PCR reads, giving one row per CDR3 protein. This table has 460,000 or so distinct CDR3 sequences, 25% appearing once. Sequences were obtained from naive CD8+ T cells from blood, with Jurkat cell RNA spiked in. This sample's subset: FACS-sorted CD8+CD4-CCR7+CD45RA+ naive T cells. The source of these receptors is a human donor in good health. Some libraries in this study had Jurkat cell RNA spiked in.

This clonotype was seen many times. This sequence joins TRBV6-1 and TRBJ1-5; 10 bases match TRBD1. The germline gives CDR1 MNHNS, CDR2 SASEGT. V dropped 3 bases and J dropped 4; count of bases not matched to a gene: 6. The CDR3 length is 16 residues. The CDR3 region is CASSDGGQGKNQPQHF. The CDR3, as DNA: TGTGCCAGCAGTGACGGGGGACAGGGGAAGAATCAGCCCCAGCATTTT.

The J gene is TRBJ2-3, the V gene TRBV28; D might be TRBD2 (5 bases). In germline, CDR1 is MDHEN, CDR2 SYDVKM. The CDR3 consists of 15 residues. V was shortened by 2 bases and J by 5 bases, with 14 bases between the two germline ends. The chain's CDR3 is CASSLGGRPIDTQYF. Written as DNA, the CDR3 is TGTGCCAGCAGTTTAGGTGGGAGACCCATAGATACGCAGTATTTT.

The DNA for the CDR3 is TGTGCCAGCAGTTACCCTCAGACTAGCGGGGGGCAGGGTGAGCAGTTCTTC. Protein product: CASSYPQTSGGQGEQFF. The chain joins TRBV6-2 or TRBV6-3 to TRBJ2-1; TRBD2 matches at 13 bases. Germline lookup yields CDR1 MNHEY and CDR2 SVGEGT. The trim removed 2 bases at V and 9 bases at J, leaving 10 bases unmatched. The CDR3 sequence is 17 residues long.

Concerning this clonotype: The germline gene is not matched at one end of the junction; a read error may be the cause. V is TRBV10-3 and J is TRBJ2-5; 13 positions agree with TRBD2. The CDR3 has 15 amino acids. Germline CDR1 reads ENHRY; CDR2 reads SYGVKD. The CDR3 bases are TGTGCCATCAGAGAGCCGACTAGCGGGGGGCAGGACTTCTCCTTC. This encodes CAIREPTSGGQDFSF.

The chain carries TRBV4-1 and TRBJ1-1; TRBD1 is a possible D gene (6 bases). V was trimmed by 5 bases and J by 1 base, leaving 14 bases between them. CDR3 length equals 15 residues. The germline gives CDR1 MGHRA, CDR2 YSYEKL. CDR3 sequence: CASSSRGGGNTEAFF. The CDR3 region has the DNA TGCGCCAGCAGCTCCCGGGGGGGCGGGAACACTGAAGCTTTCTTT.

This clonotype was picked up a small number of times. V usage is TRBV6-2 or TRBV6-3 and J usage is TRBJ2-7, with TRBD2 matching over 9 bases. The CDR3 contains 16 residues. With V trimmed by 1 base and J by 8 bases, 12 bases remained unmatched. Germline V gene sequence: CDR1 MNHEY, CDR2 SVGEGT. The CDR3 nucleotides read TGTGCCAGCAGTTACTGGTTAGCGGGAGAGCCGCTCCAGCAGTACTTC. Translating it yields CASSYWLAGEPLQQYF.

This clonotype was seen a handful of times. The chain uses TRBV27 and TRBJ2-3; D remains unclear. CDR1 MNHEY and CDR2 SMNVEV come from the germline V gene (reference sequence). Trimming took off 0 bases at V and 5 bases at J, with 6 bases between the two ends. The CDR3 totals 13 residues. The CDR3 DNA reads as TGTGCCAGCAGTTTATCCCGCGGAGATACGCAGTATTTT. This codes for CASSLSRGDTQYF.

This clonotype was seen many times. The chain employs TRBV15 and TRBJ1-3; the D is unclear. Germline V gives CDR1 LNHNV, CDR2 YYDKDF (reference sequence). Between the trimmed V and J ends, which lost 1 base and 2 bases, there was a span of 12 bases. The CDR3 covers 16 residues. The chain's CDR3 is CATSRAAPSPGNTIYF. The CDR3 nucleotides are TGTGCCACCAGCAGAGCTGCACCGTCGCCTGGAAACACCATATATTTT.

Turning to this clonotype: This may arise from a read error, as a much more abundant clone is one base away. The chain recombines TRBV29-1 with TRBJ1-1; D unclear. This CDR3 is built from 11 residues. CDR1 and CDR2 (germline): SQVTM, ANQGSEA. The CDR3 region has the DNA TGCAGCGTTCAGGACGGCACTGAAGCTCTCTTT. This sequence encodes CSVQDGTEALF.

V is TRBV6-5 and J is TRBJ2-3, with D perhaps being TRBD1 or TRBD2 (5 bases each). The CDR3 sequence is 13 residues long. CDR1 is MNHEY and CDR2 is SVGAGI in the germline V gene. Trimming cost V 3 bases and J 6 bases, with 10 bases left between them. The CDR3 DNA follows: TGTGCCAGCAGTTATTTAGGGGAGGATACGCAGTATTTT. It translates to CASSYLGEDTQYF.

The V gene is TRBV12-3 or TRBV12-4, the J gene TRBJ1-1; D unresolved. The CDR3 sequence is 15 residues long. V lost 2 bases, J lost 0 bases, and 10 bases lay in between. CDR3 sequence (DNA): TGTGCCAGCAGTTTAATTCGGGGTATGAACACTGAAGCTTTCTTT. Translating gives CASSLIRGMNTEAFF.

The chain has TRBV27 and TRBJ2-7; D is unclear. The CDR3 has 14 amino acids. Germline loops: CDR1 MNHEY, CDR2 SMNVEV (reference sequence). Between the trimmed V and J ends, which lost 6 bases and 0 bases, there was a span of 12 bases. DNA for the CDR3: TGTGCCAGCAGCCAACAACAGCGCTCCTACGAGCAGTACTTC. It specifies CASSQQQRSYEQYF.

As for this clonotype: Being one base from a much bigger clone, this may be a read error. This chain links TRBV29-1 with TRBJ2-1; a weak D match, TRBD2 (6 bases). This CDR3 spans 8 amino acids. CDR1 and CDR2 from the germline V gene are SQVTM and ANQGSEA. CDR3 sequence: CSAPGGVF. The CDR3 nucleotides read TGCAGCGCTCCCGGCGGGGTCTTC.

V usage is TRBV5-6 and J usage is TRBJ1-5; a possible D gene is TRBD1 (6 bases). The germline V and J ends were trimmed by 4 bases and 8 bases, with 25 bases remaining between them. Per the germline V gene, CDR1 is SGHDT and CDR2 is YYEEEE. The CDR3 has 17 amino acids. CDR3 coding DNA: TGTGCCAGCAGCCTATGGACAGCCTCGTGGGTGTATGAGCCCCAGCATTTT. This codes for CASSLWTASWVYEPQHF.

In this sample, this clonotype turned up a few times. The V gene is TRBV4-2, the J gene TRBJ2-3; D is perhaps TRBD1 or TRBD2 (5 bases each). V lost 0 bases and J lost 4, with 11 bases in between. Per germline, CDR1 LGHNA and CDR2 YNFKEQ. This CDR3 is 15 amino acids long. The CDR3, as DNA: TGTGCCAGCAGCCAAGAGGGGGATTTGGCAGATACGCAGTATTTT. This gives the protein CASSQEGDLADTQYF.

This clonotype was found a few times. This chain links TRBV7-6 with TRBJ2-3; 9 bases match TRBD2. Trimming took 5 bases from V and 2 from J; bases not matched to a gene: 8. The CDR3 loop spans 16 amino acids. CDR1 SGHVS and CDR2 FNYEAQ come from the germline V gene. The CDR3 reads CASSHRTSAYTDTQYF. CDR3 bases: TGTGCCAGCAGCCACCGGACTAGCGCCTACACAGATACGCAGTATTTT.

This clonotype was detected only a few times. The chain has TRBV7-3 and TRBJ2-5; TRBD2 agrees at 12 bases. J gave up 4 bases and V 3 bases, and 6 bases lay outside the gene matches. Germline-derived CDR1 and CDR2 are SGHTA and FQGTGA. The CDR3 is 16 residues long. The CDR3 coding sequence is TGTGCCAGCAGCTTCGGACTAGCGGGGACTGGAGAGACCCAGTACTTC. Amino acids: CASSFGLAGTGETQYF. Using reference TRBV7-3 and TRBJ2-5 for the parts outside the CDR3, the full variable domain is GAGVSQTPSNKVTEKGKYVELRCDPISGHTALYWYRQSLGQGPEFLIYFQGTGAADDSGLPNDRFFAVRPEGSVSTLKIQRTERGDSAVYLCASSFGLAGTGETQYFGPGTRLLVL.

At least ten counts were recorded for this clonotype. The chain recombines TRBV6-5 with TRBJ1-5; D perhaps matches TRBD1 (6 bases). V was pared by 4 bases and J by 6 bases, with 10 bases between. From germline, CDR1 is MNHEY and CDR2 SVGAGI. This CDR3 contains 13 residues. The CDR3 nucleotides read TGTGCCAGCAGTTCAGGGGCGTTTCAGCCCCAGCATTTT. It yields the protein CASSSGAFQPQHF.

This clonotype was found many times. The chain recombines TRBV20-1 with TRBJ2-3, with TRBD2 matching 7 bases. CDR1 and CDR2 from the germline V gene are DFQATT and SNEGSKA (reference sequence). The CDR3 has 12 residues. V lost 7 bases and J lost 2; bases outside the gene matches: 3. CDR3 nucleotide sequence: TGCAGTGGGGCGGGGGACACAGATACGCAGTATTTT. This codes for CSGAGDTDTQYF.

This clonotype has ten or more counts. V is TRBV7-8 and J is TRBJ2-1; the D is unclear. Trimming took 2 bases from V and 6 from J, leaving 8 bases between them. Germline V gene lookup returns CDR1 SGHVS and CDR2 FQNEAQ. The CDR3 loop spans 13 amino acids. The CDR3 DNA reads TGTGCCAGCAGCTTAATTCGCGTCAATGAGCAGTTCTTC. Translating it yields CASSLIRVNEQFF.

Comment on this clonotype: A clone one base away is much larger, so this may be a read error. V and J are TRBV12-3 or TRBV12-4 and TRBJ1-6; no clear D. The CDR3 contains 11 residues. The CDR3 loop reads CASSFGSPLLF. The CDR3 DNA is TGTGCCAGCAGTTTTGGTTCACCCCTCCTCTTT.

Worth noting for this clonotype: A much larger clone lies one base from this, so it may be a read error. The conserved closing phenylalanine or tryptophan is absent in this CDR3, likely reflecting a read error. The chain couples TRBV7-3 to TRBJ2-5; 13 positions match TRBD2. Germline CDR1 SGHTA, CDR2 FQGTGA. V trimming: 8 bases; J trimming: 2 bases; junction bases outside the gene matches: 5. This CDR3 has 15 amino acids. CDR3 DNA sequence: TGTGCCAGCGGAATGGGACTAGCGGGGCAAGAGACCCAGTACTGC. It encodes CASGMGLAGQETQYC.

The gene calls are TRBV25-1 and TRBJ2-6, with D unclear. The V end was cut by 7 bases, the J end by 0 bases, with 10 bases between. This CDR3 has 15 residues. Per germline, CDR1 MGHDK and CDR2 SYGVNS. The CDR3 here is CASKAGASGANVLTF. As DNA, the CDR3 is TGTGCCAGCAAAGCCGGAGCCTCTGGGGCCAACGTCCTGACTTTC.

Many counts were recorded for this clonotype. This chain joins TRBV12-3 or TRBV12-4 and TRBJ2-7; 10 nucleotides align to TRBD1. Losses at the gene ends were 6 bases for V and 4 bases for J; bases not matched to a gene: 6. The CDR3 consists of 14 residues. CDR3 in amino acids: CASRPPGQGYEQYF. CDR3 nucleotide sequence: TGTGCCAGCAGGCCACCGGGACAGGGGTACGAGCAGTACTTC.

This clonotype was seen repeatedly, ten times or more. The V call is TRBV6-6, the J call TRBJ2-2, with D tentatively TRBD2 (6 bases). CDR1 and CDR2 (germline): MNHNY, SVGAGI (reference sequence). The CDR3 is made up of 15 amino acids. V lost 0 bases and J lost 8, with 13 bases in between. The CDR3 sequence is CASSYSPAGWGELFF. CDR3 in DNA: TGTGCCAGCAGTTACTCGCCGGCGGGGTGGGGGGAGCTGTTTTTT.

The rearrangement joins TRBV2 to TRBJ2-1, with D maybe TRBD2 (7 bases). The germline gives CDR1 SNHLY, CDR2 FYNNEI. V gave up 3 bases and J gave up 6 bases, with 18 bases separating them. CDR3 length: 16 amino acids. The CDR3 region is CASSEGAGAPLNEQFF. CDR3 DNA: TGTGCCAGCAGTGAGGGGGCGGGGGCCCCGCTCAATGAGCAGTTCTTC.

This chain links TRBV9 with TRBJ1-4; 9 nucleotides align to TRBD1. CDR1 and CDR2 (germline): SGDLS, YYNGEE. V trimming: 4 bases; J trimming: 7 bases; junction bases outside the gene matches: 8. This CDR3 region has 15 residues. The CDR3 loop reads CASSSEVDRGEKLFF. CDR3 bases: TGTGCCAGCAGCTCCGAAGTGGACAGGGGTGAAAAACTGTTTTTT.

This clonotype was counted only a few times. This chain uses TRBV6-2 or TRBV6-3 with TRBJ2-2; no clear D. The CDR3 has 19 residues. The V gene's germline CDR1 is MNHEY and CDR2 SVGEGT. V shed 7 bases and J shed 0 bases, with 24 bases lying between them. The CDR3 protein is CASNNFPIDWRSNTGELFF. The CDR3 nucleotides are TGTGCCAGCAACAATTTCCCCATAGATTGGAGATCGAACACCGGGGAGCTGTTTTTT.

For this clonotype: The junction and the germline gene differ at one end; a read error may be behind it. The J gene is TRBJ2-1, the V gene TRBV4-1, with 9 bases aligning to TRBD2. The CDR3 extends over 16 amino acids. Per germline, CDR1 MGHRA and CDR2 YSYEKL. CDR3 coding DNA: TGCGCCAGCAACCAAGGATTAGCGGGGGCCTACAATGAGCAGTTCTTC. Protein sequence: CASNQGLAGAYNEQFF.